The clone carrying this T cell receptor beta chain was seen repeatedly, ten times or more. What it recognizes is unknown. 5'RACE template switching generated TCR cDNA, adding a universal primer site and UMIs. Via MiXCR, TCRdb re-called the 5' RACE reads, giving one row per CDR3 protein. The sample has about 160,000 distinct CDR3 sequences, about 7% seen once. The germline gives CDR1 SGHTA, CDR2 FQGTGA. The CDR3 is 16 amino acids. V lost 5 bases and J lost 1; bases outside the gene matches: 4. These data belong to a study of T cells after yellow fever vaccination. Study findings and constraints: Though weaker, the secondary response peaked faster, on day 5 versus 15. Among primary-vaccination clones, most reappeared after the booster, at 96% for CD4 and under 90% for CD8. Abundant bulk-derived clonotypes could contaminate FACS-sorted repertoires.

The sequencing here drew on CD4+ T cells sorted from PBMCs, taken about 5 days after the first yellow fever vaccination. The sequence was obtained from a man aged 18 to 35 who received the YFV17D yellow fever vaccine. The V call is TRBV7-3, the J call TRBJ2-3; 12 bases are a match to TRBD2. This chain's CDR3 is CASSPRLAGGTDTQYF. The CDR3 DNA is TGTGCCAGCAGCCCACGACTAGCGGGGGGCACAGATACGCAGTATTTT. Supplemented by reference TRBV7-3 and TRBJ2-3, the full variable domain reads GAGVSQTPSNKVTEKGKYVELRCDPISGHTALYWYRQSLGQGPEFLIYFQGTGAADDSGLPNDRFFAVRPEGSVSTLKIQRTERGDSAVYLCASSPRLAGGTDTQYFGPGTRLTVL.